The rows below give T cell receptor beta chains drawn from one sample of a study of PD-1 blockade in classical Hodgkin lymphoma. Data came from immunoSEQ multiplex PCR; TCRdb stores just in-frame clones and leaves some out. The sample shows 25,000 to 35,000 clones, approximately 94% of them seen only once. The specimen was peripheral blood mononuclear cells (PBMCs). All receptors derive from a human donor with classical Hodgkin lymphoma. CDR3s include the opening cysteine and the closing phenylalanine or tryptophan. A D gene is named only where the DNA matches it firmly.

d_gene | j_gene | v_gene | CDR3nt | CDR3aa
. | TRBJ2-4 | TRBV29-1 | TGCAGCGTCCTTCTGGCCGCCAAAAACATTCAGTACTTC | CSVLLAAKNIQYF
. | TRBJ2-3 | TRBV29-1 | TGCAGGACCCCCCTAATCTCAGACACAGATACGCAGTATTTT | CRTPLISDTDTQYF
. | TRBJ2-7 | TRBV2 | TGTGCCAGCAGTGGTTACGGGGGATACGAGCAGTACTTC | CASSGYGGYEQYF
TRBD1 | TRBJ2-5 | TRBV27 | TGTGCCAGCAGTTCTTTTTCGGACAGGGCAGAGACCCAGTACTTC | CASSSFSDRAETQYF
. | TRBJ1-2 | TRBV6-5 | TGTGCCAGCAGTCCCCTAAGACCTCCCCGCTATGGCTACACCTTC | CASSPLRPPRYGYTF
. | TRBJ2-7 | TRBV20-1 | TGCAGTGCTAGGACTCTCTACGAGCAGTACTTC | CSARTLYEQYF
TRBD1 | TRBJ2-3 | TRBV6-5 | TGTGCCAGCAGGCAAATTGGACAGGGCCCAGATACGCAGTATTTT | CASRQIGQGPDTQYF
. | TRBJ1-6 | TRBV5-5 | TGTGCCAGCAGCTTTCGGCAGGTGGCAGTAAGGAATTCACCCCTCCACTTT | CASSFRQVAVRNSPLHF
TRBD1 | TRBJ1-2 | TRBV18 | TGTGCCAGCTCACCGGGACAGGGCGTTAGATCTTACGGCTACACCTTC | CASSPGQGVRSYGYTF
TRBD1 | TRBJ1-3 | TRBV4-1 | TGCGCCAGCAGCCCTGGACAGGGACTCTCCCCTGGAAACACCATATATTTT | CASSPGQGLSPGNTIYF
. | TRBJ1-6 | TRBV4-3 | TGCGCCAGCAGCCAAATGGGCTCTCGAGGTAATTCACCCCTCCACTTT | CASSQMGSRGNSPLHF
. | TRBJ2-7 | TRBV6-5 | TGTGCCAGCAGTTATGACCCGGCGGGCTACGAGCAGTACTTC | CASSYDPAGYEQYF
. | TRBJ2-3 | TRBV21-1 | TGTGCCAGCAGCAAAGTCCTCCAAGATACGCAGTATTTT | CASSKVLQDTQYF
. | TRBJ1-1 | TRBV10-3 | TGTGCCATCAGTGACACCGGGGGGGAGAATACTGAAGCTTTCTTT | CAISDTGGENTEAFF
TRBD2 | TRBJ2-7 | TRBV2 | TGTGCCAGCAGTGAAGCGCGGGGGTTCTACGAGCAGTACTTC | CASSEARGFYEQYF
TRBD1 | TRBJ1-1 | TRBV18 | TGTGCCAGCTCACTAAGTCCCGGGACAGGGGCAGGGACTGAAGCTTTCTTT | CASSLSPGTGAGTEAFF